These 32 T cell receptor beta chains came from one sample sequenced in a study of blood T cell repertoires in COVID-19 (dated by TCRdb to 2018 to 2021). Preparation of the library involved the immunoSEQ multiplex PCR assay. The source is immuneACCESS, and TCRdb retained only in-frame sequences with V and J called. Part of the clones is not carried over; for the studies checked, unresolved V genes explain less than half of this, and the remainder is unexplained. The sample data list 200,000 to 250,000 clones, and roughly 90% of these were observed just once. Of the sample, 2% to 2.5% is held by the ten largest clones. Sequencing was performed on peripheral blood. All receptors come from a woman aged 40-49 years who had recovered from COVID-19.

This sequence joins TRBV5-5 and TRBJ1-2; D may be TRBD1 (5 bases). In germline, CDR1 is SGHKS, CDR2 YYEKEE (reference sequence). V lost 4 bases to trimming and J lost 8 bases, with 15 bases between them. The length of the CDR3 is 13 residues. CDR3 sequence reads: CASSPQGPPGYTF. The CDR3 region has the DNA TGTGCCAGCAGCCCTCAGGGTCCTCCCGGCTACACCTTC.

This clone showed up just a few times. The rearrangement uses TRBV21-1 and TRBJ1-6; TRBD1, as called in the table, went unchecked against the DNA. TRBV21-1 is a pseudogene. The CDR3 totals 13 residues. CDR3 region: CASSLRGNSPLHF. For the CDR3, the DNA is TGTGCCAGCAGCCTAAGGGGGAATTCACCCCTCCACTTT.

The CDR3 protein is CASSLGAVASNYGYTF. In DNA, the CDR3 is TGTGCCAGCAGCTTAGGCGCGGTAGCTTCTAACTATGGCTACACCTTC. The V gene is TRBV7-2, the J gene TRBJ1-2, with D unclear. This CDR3 has 16 amino acids. Germline V gene lookup returns CDR1 SGHTA and CDR2 FQGNSA. V lost 1 base, J lost 0 bases, and 12 bases lay in between.

The chain joins TRBV4-3 to TRBJ2-3, with 10 bases identical to TRBD2. CDR1 is LGHNA and CDR2 is YSLEER in the germline V gene. The CDR3 has 16 amino acids. The V segment lost 0 bases and the J segment 5 bases; nucleotides outside the gene matches: 5. The CDR3 DNA reads as TGCGCCAGCAGCCAAGACAGCGGGGGGGCAAGAGATACGCAGTATTTT. Its translation: CASSQDSGGARDTQYF.

This clone has only one observation. V gene TRBV28 combines with J gene TRBJ1-5; D not resolved. The CDR3 is 13 amino acids. V was clipped by 2 bases and J by 1 base, with 3 bases between them. Germline assignment: CDR1 MDHEN and CDR2 SYDVKM. Written as DNA, the CDR3 is TGTGCCAGCAGTTTACAGAGCAATCAGCCCCAGCATTTT. It specifies CASSLQSNQPQHF.

CDR3 in DNA: TGTGCCAGCTCACCACAAGGGACAGGGGGTAATTCACCCCTCCACTTT. This encodes CASSPQGTGGNSPLHF. The chain has TRBV18 and TRBJ1-6; 11 bases fit TRBD1. This CDR3 has 16 amino acids. Per the germline V gene, CDR1 is KGHSH and CDR2 is LQKENI. After removal of 1 base from V and 6 bases from J, the junction contained 2 bases not matched to a gene.

The count of this clone is one. The chain employs TRBV10-3 and TRBJ2-7; TRBD2 matches 7 bases. The trim removed 10 bases at V and 5 bases at J, leaving 17 bases unmatched. The V gene's germline CDR1 is ENHRY and CDR2 SYGVKD. The CDR3 is made up of 15 amino acids. In DNA, the CDR3 is TGTGCCACCACACTGAACAGCGGGGTGAGTCACGAGCAGTACTTC. Residues: CATTLNSGVSHEQYF.

The chain uses TRBV28 and TRBJ2-2; TRBD1 matches 10 bases. Germline loops: CDR1 MDHEN, CDR2 SYDVKM. Trimming cost V 0 bases and J 5 bases; bases outside gene matches: 3. The CDR3 consists of 16 residues. The CDR3 region is CASSLWTGGKTGELFF. CDR3 nucleotide sequence: TGTGCCAGCAGTTTATGGACAGGGGGCAAGACCGGGGAGCTGTTTTTT. The full variable domain, rest sourced from reference TRBV28 and TRBJ2-2, is DVKVTQSSRYLVKRTGEKVFLECVQDMDHENMFWYRQDPGLGLRLIYFSYDVKMKEKGDIPEGYSVSREKKERFSLILESASTNQTSMYLCASSLWTGGKTGELFFGEGSRLTVL.

V and J are TRBV14 and TRBJ2-5; 8 bases agree with TRBD2. The V gene's germline CDR1 is SGHDN and CDR2 FVKESK. The CDR3 is made up of 16 amino acids. The V and J ends lost 4 bases and 5 bases, in that order; junction bases with no gene match: 12. CDR3 sequence: CASSRAGVTRGETQYF. CDR3 nucleotide sequence: TGTGCCAGCAGCCGAGCGGGGGTGACCCGGGGTGAGACCCAGTACTTC.

The rearrangement uses TRBV6-2 or TRBV6-3 and TRBJ1-5, with 11 bases identical to TRBD1. The V gene's germline CDR1 is MNHEY and CDR2 SVGEGT. This CDR3 region has 18 residues. V trimming: 6 bases; J trimming: 1 base; junction bases outside the gene matches: 11. CDR3: CASSHTGTGGGSNQPQHF. CDR3 bases: TGTGCCAGCAGCCACACAGGGACAGGGGGGGGAAGCAATCAGCCCCAGCATTTT.

This clone has just one count. CDR3 DNA sequence: TGTGCCAGCAGCCCACGGGACAGGGCGAATGAAAAACTGTTTTTT. Translation gives CASSPRDRANEKLFF. V and J are TRBV3-1 (or the pseudogene TRBV3-2) and TRBJ1-4; 9 bases match TRBD1. After removal of 4 bases from V and 5 bases from J, the junction contained 5 bases not matched to a gene. Germline V gene data show CDR1 as LGHDT and CDR2 as YNNKEL (reference sequence). This CDR3 contains 15 residues.

The rearrangement joins TRBV7-2 to TRBJ2-5, with D perhaps matching TRBD1 (5 bases). The CDR3 totals 13 residues. Germline V lookup: CDR1 SGHTA, CDR2 FQGNSA. V was pared by 5 bases and J by 0 bases, with 7 bases between. DNA of the CDR3: TGTGCCAGCAGCCCAGGGTACCAAGAGACCCAGTACTTC. Amino acids: CASSPGYQETQYF.

This clone showed up just once. The chain links TRBV12-5 to TRBJ2-7, with 8 bases matching TRBD2. From germline, CDR1 is LGHNT and CDR2 FRNRAP. Unmatched junction bases numbered 9, after V lost 10 bases and J lost 4 bases. The CDR3 spans 13 residues. CDR3 nucleotide sequence: TGTGCTACCACGCGGGAGGCCCGTTACGAGCAGTACTTC. As protein: CATTREARYEQYF.

This clone was observed a handful of times. The chain joins TRBV28 to TRBJ1-2, with 8 bases lining up with TRBD1. CDR3 length equals 15 residues. Germline V lookup: CDR1 MDHEN, CDR2 SYDVKM. Trimming at V came to 2 bases and at J to 8 bases, leaving 10 bases not matched to a gene. This chain's CDR3 is CASSLSPDRGKGYTF. CDR3 coding DNA: TGTGCCAGCAGTTTAAGTCCAGACAGGGGTAAGGGCTACACCTTC.

This clone was observed once. This chain links TRBV11-2 with TRBJ2-7; D not resolved. Trimming left V 5 bases short and J 0 bases short, with 17 bases between. The CDR3 length is 16 residues. Germline CDR1 SGHAT, CDR2 FQNNGV. This CDR3 reads CASSDQPPPSSYEQYF. CDR3 DNA: TGTGCCAGCAGCGACCAACCCCCCCCTAGCTCCTACGAGCAGTACTTC. Full variable domain (remainder filled in from reference TRBV11-2 and TRBJ2-7): EAGVAQSPRYKIIEKRQSVAFWCNPISGHATLYWYQQILGQGPKLLIQFQNNGVVDDSQLPKDRFSAERLKGVDSTLKIQPAKLEDSAVYLCASSDQPPPSSYEQYFGPGTRLTVT.

The V gene is TRBV11-2, the J gene TRBJ2-2; the D gene is possibly TRBD2 (5 bases). The CDR3 sequence is 15 residues long. The ends were cut back, 3 bases at V and 2 bases at J, with 10 bases in the middle. Germline lookup yields CDR1 SGHAT and CDR2 FQNNGV. This chain's CDR3 is CASSFRRPNTGELFF. In DNA, the CDR3 is TGTGCCAGCAGCTTTCGGAGGCCCAACACCGGGGAGCTGTTTTTT.

The genes are TRBV9 and TRBJ2-3, with D perhaps TRBD1 (5 bases). There are 15 residues in the CDR3. In germline, CDR1 is SGDLS, CDR2 YYNGEE. Deletions cut 3 bases from V and 5 bases from J, with 16 bases between. The CDR3 protein is CASSATGFTGDTQYF. The CDR3 DNA is TGTGCCAGCAGCGCCACAGGATTTACGGGAGATACGCAGTATTTT.

The rearrangement joins TRBV27 to TRBJ1-2; 7 nucleotides align to TRBD1. The germline gives CDR1 MNHEY, CDR2 SMNVEV (reference sequence). V gave up 10 bases and J gave up 4 bases; unmatched junction bases: 9. The length of the CDR3 is 13 residues. CDR3 protein: CATRRQGSYGYTF. The DNA of the CDR3 is TGTGCCACCCGTCGACAGGGATCCTATGGCTACACCTTC.

The V and J genes are TRBV7-2 and TRBJ1-3, with D possibly TRBD1 on 5 matching bases. Per the germline V gene, CDR1 is SGHTA and CDR2 is FQGNSA. The CDR3 runs to 18 residues. Trimming removed 1 base from V and 0 bases from J, with 16 bases in between. The CDR3 DNA reads TGTGCCAGCAGCTTAGGGCCAGGGTCCGACTCCTCTGGAAACACCATATATTTT. Amino acids: CASSLGPGSDSSGNTIYF.

CDR3: CASSLSYDSPGGTDTQYF. The CDR3 DNA follows: TGTGCCAGCAGTTTATCTTATGATTCCCCGGGGGGCACAGATACGCAGTATTTT. The chain is built from TRBV27 and TRBJ2-3; tentative D call: TRBD2 (6 bases). V was clipped by 0 bases and J by 1 base, with 17 bases between them. The CDR3 spans 18 residues. CDR1 is MNHEY, CDR2 SMNVEV, per germline (reference sequence).

The chain combines TRBV19 with TRBJ1-5; D unresolved. The CDR3 totals 14 residues. V was cut by 6 bases and J by 7 bases, with 16 bases left in between. The V gene's germline CDR1 is LNHDA and CDR2 SQIVND (reference sequence). The CDR3 reads CASRPGPPSQPQHF. The CDR3 DNA is TGTGCCAGTAGGCCAGGCCCCCCAAGCCAGCCCCAGCATTTT. Drawing the rest from reference TRBV19 and TRBJ1-5, the complete variable domain is DGGITQSPKYLFRKEGQNVTLSCEQNLNHDAMYWYRQDPGQGLRLIYYSQIVNDFQKGDIAEGYSVSREKKESFPLTVTSAQKNPTAFYLCASRPGPPSQPQHFGDGTRLSIL.

For the CDR3, the DNA is TGTGCCAGCAGCGTTAGACTAGCGGGAGGGGCAGATACGCAGTATTTT. Translation: CASSVRLAGGADTQYF. The chain has TRBV7-2 and TRBJ2-3; 14 bases are shared with TRBD2. The CDR3 spans 16 residues. Trimming removed 5 bases from V and 4 bases from J; junction bases left unmatched: 5. Germline V gene data show CDR1 as SGHTA and CDR2 as FQGNSA.

The J gene is TRBJ2-2, the V gene TRBV3-1 (or the pseudogene TRBV3-2), with D tentatively TRBD1 (7 bases). CDR3 size: 17 residues. V lost 4 bases and J lost 0, with 15 bases in between. The germline CDR1 and CDR2 sequences are LGHDT and YNNKEL (reference sequence). The CDR3 loop is CASSLSGGISNTGELFF. The CDR3, as DNA: TGTGCCAGCAGCCTTTCAGGGGGGATTTCGAACACCGGGGAGCTGTTTTTT.

The rearrangement uses TRBV7-9 and TRBJ1-3, with unresolved D. The CDR3 has 14 amino acids. The V gene's germline CDR1 is SEHNR and CDR2 FQNEAQ (reference sequence). V was shortened by 5 bases and J by 6 bases, with 14 bases between the two germline ends. CDR3 bases: TGTGCCAGCAGCGCCCACAGCCTCCTAAACACCATATATTTT. It is translated as CASSAHSLLNTIYF.

This chain connects TRBV5-1 to TRBJ1-2; 7 bases match TRBD1. The trim removed 2 bases at V and 8 bases at J, leaving 6 bases unmatched. The CDR3 consists of 13 residues. Germline CDR1 is SGHRS and CDR2 is YFSETQ. CDR3 region: CASSFTGAEGYTF. The CDR3 region has the DNA TGCGCCAGCAGCTTTACAGGGGCGGAAGGCTACACCTTC.

The J gene is TRBJ1-2, the V gene TRBV4-3; no clear D. This CDR3 is 20 amino acids long. The V end lost 4 bases, the J end lost 0 bases, and 27 bases lay between the germline ends. Germline V lookup: CDR1 LGHNA, CDR2 YSLEER. CDR3 in amino acids: CASSPKADGRVYSSNYGYTF. In DNA, the CDR3 is TGCGCCAGCAGCCCCAAAGCGGATGGCCGGGTTTATTCTTCTAACTATGGCTACACCTTC.

The chain carries TRBV19 and TRBJ1-5; the D gene is possibly TRBD1 (6 bases). The V end was cut by 4 bases, the J end by 0 bases, with 16 bases between. The CDR3 totals 17 residues. Germline-derived CDR1 and CDR2 are LNHDA and SQIVND (reference sequence). CDR3 protein: CASSNTREGDSNQPQHF. In DNA, the CDR3 is TGTGCCAGTAGTAACACCAGGGAGGGGGATAGCAATCAGCCCCAGCATTTT.

A single count supports this clone. This rearrangement joins TRBV24-1 to TRBJ2-6; D possibly corresponds to TRBD2 (6 bases). The length of the CDR3 is 17 residues. The V gene's germline CDR1 is KGHDR and CDR2 SFDVKD. Trimming left V 5 bases short and J 0 bases short, with 13 bases between. DNA of the CDR3: TGTGCCACCAGTGTAAAGACGGGGGACTCTGGGGCCAACGTCCTGACTTTC. Amino acid sequence: CATSVKTGDSGANVLTF.

This chain uses TRBV28 with TRBJ2-7; D is possibly TRBD2 (5 bases). Germline assignment: CDR1 MDHEN and CDR2 SYDVKM. CDR3 length equals 15 residues. V was shortened by 8 bases and J by 7 bases, with 24 bases between the two germline ends. This chain's CDR3 is CASGLRAGPTGEQYF. The CDR3 nucleotides are TGTGCCAGCGGATTACGGGCGGGCCCGACTGGGGAGCAGTACTTC.

This sequence joins TRBV2 and TRBJ2-1, with 8 bases that match TRBD2. From germline, CDR1 is SNHLY and CDR2 FYNNEI. The CDR3 runs 20 residues. The J segment lost 0 bases and the V segment lost 5 bases, leaving 18 bases of the junction unmatched. DNA of the CDR3: TGTGCCAGCAGTACCTCACCCGTAGTCCATCGGGGGGGCTCCTACAATGAGCAGTTCTTC. Protein: CASSTSPVVHRGGSYNEQFF.

This chain joins TRBV29-1 and TRBJ2-7, with 11 bases aligning to TRBD1. The length of the CDR3 is 17 residues. V shed 0 bases and J 2 bases; nucleotides not matched to a gene: 9. Germline V gene sequence: CDR1 SQVTM, CDR2 ANQGSEA. This CDR3 reads CSVEEPGQGGMAYEQYF. The DNA for the CDR3 is TGCAGCGTTGAAGAGCCGGGACAGGGGGGGATGGCCTACGAGCAGTACTTC.

The chain employs TRBV24-1 and TRBJ2-2; the D gene is possibly TRBD2 (6 bases). The CDR3 length is 15 residues. V was cut by 9 bases and J by 6 bases, with 19 bases left in between. Germline CDR1 KGHDR, CDR2 SFDVKD. CDR3 protein: CATQSSGWGAGELFF. CDR3 coding DNA: TGTGCCACCCAAAGTTCAGGATGGGGGGCCGGGGAGCTGTTTTTT.